A single sample gave rise to the 3 T cell receptor beta chains below, sequenced in a study of Graves' ophthalmopathy and Graves' hyperthyroidism (dated by TCRdb to 2017 to 2018). The sequencing machine was an Illumina HiSeq 2000. For repertoire sequencing, the TCR beta CDR3 regions were amplified from RNA transcripts. The first round was an RT-PCR using HTBI primers with the Qiagen OneStep RT-PCR kit, and this first round was followed by a second-round multiplex PCR, then size selection and purification. TCRdb itself trimmed the public reads at Q25 with fastp, ran MiXCR and retained productive beta chains. Identical CDR3 proteins give one entry, which carries the most common genes and DNA. The table for this sample lists some 400,000 distinct CDR3 sequences; 15% to 20% of them were counted only once. The ten largest clonotypes hold roughly 1.5% of the sample. Sequencing was done on a sample of peripheral blood. These receptors were obtained from a woman aged 18-30 years with Graves' ophthalmopathy. Donor details come from another sample of the same person, matched by shared clones.

There are a few counts of this clonotype. This rearrangement joins TRBV6-2 or TRBV6-3 to TRBJ2-5, with D perhaps TRBD2 (6 bases). The CDR3 is made up of 15 amino acids. Germline V lookup: CDR1 MNHEY, CDR2 SVGEGT. V gave up 4 bases and J gave up 3 bases, with 15 bases separating them. CDR3 sequence reads: CASSLGLLLKETQYF. The CDR3 DNA follows: TGTGCCAGCAGTTTGGGACTTCTACTAAAAGAGACCCAGTACTTC.

The J gene is TRBJ2-7, the V gene TRBV3-1, with 7 positions matching TRBD2. V gave up 3 bases and J gave up 1 base; unmatched junction bases: 6. CDR3 length: 15 amino acids. Germline V CDR1 and CDR2: LGHDT, YNNKEL (reference sequence). DNA for the CDR3: TGTGCCAGCAGCCATGGACTAGTGTTTTCCTACGAGCAGTACTTC. Amino acids: CASSHGLVFSYEQYF.

This clonotype was seen at least ten times. The V call is TRBV10-2, the J call TRBJ2-7; 9 nucleotides align to TRBD1. Germline V gene data show CDR1 as WSHSY and CDR2 as SAAADI. The CDR3 consists of 14 residues. V shed 7 bases, J shed 1 base, and the junction held 5 bases outside the gene matches. The CDR3 protein is CASTGQGNSYEQYF. In DNA form, the CDR3 reads TGCGCCAGCACGGGACAGGGAAATTCCTACGAGCAGTACTTC.